These T cell receptor beta chains were read from a single sample in a study of T-cell memory formation after mild COVID-19. TCRdb ran MiXCR on the 5' RACE reads and lists one entry per CDR3 protein. The sample lists over 150,000 distinct CDR3 sequences; about 20% were seen once. The source material was PBMCs or a T cell subset sorted from them (not recorded which). The receptors come from an adult woman who had mild COVID-19 (a few samples of this study predate the infection). Cell type and time point are not known. Both conserved end residues are part of each CDR3. The D gene is left open where the match is weak. A clone size is listed for some rows: how often the clone was seen (once, few, many), or a class if it is expanded.

>few|TRBV12-3/TRBV12-4|TRBJ1-2|TRBD1
TGTGCCAGCAGTTTAGAGGGGGCAGTTGACTATGGCTACACCTTC
CASSLEGAVDYGYTF
>.|TRBV11-3|TRBJ2-2|TRBD2
TGTGCCAGCAGCTCCCGACTAGCGGGAGGGAGCACCGGGGAGCTGTTTTTT
CASSSRLAGGSTGELFF
>.|TRBV2|TRBJ1-5|.
TGTGCCAGCAGTGCAAACGGGAGGGGTCAGCCCCAGCATTTT
CASSANGRGQPQHF
>once|TRBV19|TRBJ2-7|TRBD1
TGTGCCAGTAGCCCTACCGGGACAGTTCGCCACGAGCAGTACTTC
CASSPTGTVRHEQYF
>.|TRBV2|TRBJ1-5|TRBD1
TGTGCCAGCAGTGGCGGACAGGGGGCCTTCAATCAGCCCCAGCATTTT
CASSGGQGAFNQPQHF
>few|TRBV12-3/TRBV12-4|TRBJ1-1|.
TGTGCCAGCACCAGCGGGTACACTGAAGCTTTCTTT
CASTSGYTEAFF
>.|TRBV15|TRBJ2-7|TRBD1
TGTGCCACCAGTACAGGGGGCTCCTACGAGCAGTACTTC
CATSTGGSYEQYF
>.|TRBV20-1|TRBJ2-3|.
TGCAGTGCCAGTTACGAGGGAGATACGCAGTATTTT
CSASYEGDTQYF
>few|TRBV19|TRBJ2-3|.
TGTGCCAGTAGCGAGCTCAAATCCACAGATACGCAGTATTTT
CASSELKSTDTQYF
>few|TRBV15|TRBJ2-5|TRBD1
TGTGCCACCAGCAGGGGACCGGGACAGGGGGAAGAGACCCAGTACTTC
CATSRGPGQGEETQYF
>many|TRBV7-6|TRBJ2-7|.
TGTGCCAGCAGCTTATTTGCTGGAGACGAGCAGTACTTC
CASSLFAGDEQYF
>.|TRBV5-1|TRBJ2-1|.
TGCGCCAGCAGCTTGGATCCTAGCGAGTACAATGAGCAGTTCTTC
CASSLDPSEYNEQFF
>few|TRBV11-2|TRBJ2-1|.
TGTGCCAGCAGCTTAGTAGGGCGTGGGAGCTACAATGAGCAGTTCTTC
CASSLVGRGSYNEQFF
>.|TRBV6-6|TRBJ2-1|TRBD2
TGTGCCAGCAGGGTTAGCGGGAGGGACAATGAGCAGTTCTTC
CASRVSGRDNEQFF
>.|TRBV7-9|TRBJ1-2|TRBD1
TGTGCCAGCAGCGACGGACAGGGGGGACTTAACTATGGCTACACCTTC
CASSDGQGGLNYGYTF
>.|TRBV29-1|TRBJ2-1|.
TGCAGCGTTGAAGATGGGCAGTCTCCATTCTCCTACAATGAGCAGTTCTTC
CSVEDGQSPFSYNEQFF
>.|TRBV2|TRBJ2-7|TRBD2
TGTGCCAGCAGTCCGTCAAGCGGGAGGTCCTACGAGCAGTACTTC
CASSPSSGRSYEQYF
>.|TRBV4-2|TRBJ1-2|.
TGTGCCAGCAGCCAAGGCACAGGGTACTATGGCTACACCTTC
CASSQGTGYYGYTF